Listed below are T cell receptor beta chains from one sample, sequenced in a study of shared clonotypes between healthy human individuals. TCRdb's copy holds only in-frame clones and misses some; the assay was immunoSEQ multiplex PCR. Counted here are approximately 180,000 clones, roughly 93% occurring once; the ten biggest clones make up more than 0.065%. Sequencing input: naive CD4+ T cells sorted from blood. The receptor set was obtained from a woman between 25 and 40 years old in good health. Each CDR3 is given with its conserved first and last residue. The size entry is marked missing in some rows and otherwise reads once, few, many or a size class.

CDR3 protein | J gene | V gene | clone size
CATSRDQLFRQNEKLFF | TRBJ1-4 | TRBV15 | once
CASRTGTGGNEQFF | TRBJ2-1 | TRBV28 | .
CASSLETTPSYNEQFF | TRBJ2-1 | TRBV5-1 | .
CASSLLGSTEAFF | TRBJ1-1 | TRBV27 | .
CASSFRLAGTDEQFF | TRBJ2-1 | TRBV9 | once
CASSLDGSAYEQYF | TRBJ2-7 | TRBV7-9 | .
CASSQAGLGYTF | TRBJ1-2 | TRBV19 | .
CAWSSGWAEKLFF | TRBJ1-4 | TRBV30 | .
CASKVPGLAGINEQFF | TRBJ2-1 | TRBV5-1 | .
CASSFTGTGANVLTF | TRBJ2-6 | TRBV5-6 | once
CATSRDPMAALEAFF | TRBJ1-1 | TRBV15 | .
CASSLQGHEQYF | TRBJ2-7 | TRBV28 | .
CASSTGDRDSNEKLFF | TRBJ1-4 | TRBV19 | .
CASSLASTSGSGGTGELFF | TRBJ2-2 | TRBV5-1 | .
CASSPGQTANEKLFF | TRBJ1-4 | TRBV9 | once
CASSWTSASSYEQYF | . | TRBV5-1 | .
CASRASFVVDTQYF | TRBJ2-3 | TRBV19 | .
CASSHGQMNTEAFF | TRBJ1-1 | TRBV6-1 | once
CASSLDHNGYTF | TRBJ1-2 | TRBV5-4 | .
CASSMDQWGEQYF | TRBJ2-7 | TRBV7-9 | few
CASSLAIAYSTDTQYF | TRBJ2-3 | TRBV7-9 | .
CASSERGSMNEQYF | TRBJ2-7 | TRBV5-1 | .
CASSPTQHGRATDTQYF | TRBJ2-3 | TRBV4-1 | .
CASSKPEVYEQYF | TRBJ2-7 | TRBV28 | .
CASSLSPAAGPTNEKLFF | TRBJ1-4 | TRBV5-1 | .
CASGPGHTPPEGYTF | TRBJ1-2 | TRBV28 | .
CASSLGGQGANEQYF | TRBJ2-7 | TRBV28 | .
CASSVGWTGPNQPQHF | TRBJ1-5 | TRBV27 | .